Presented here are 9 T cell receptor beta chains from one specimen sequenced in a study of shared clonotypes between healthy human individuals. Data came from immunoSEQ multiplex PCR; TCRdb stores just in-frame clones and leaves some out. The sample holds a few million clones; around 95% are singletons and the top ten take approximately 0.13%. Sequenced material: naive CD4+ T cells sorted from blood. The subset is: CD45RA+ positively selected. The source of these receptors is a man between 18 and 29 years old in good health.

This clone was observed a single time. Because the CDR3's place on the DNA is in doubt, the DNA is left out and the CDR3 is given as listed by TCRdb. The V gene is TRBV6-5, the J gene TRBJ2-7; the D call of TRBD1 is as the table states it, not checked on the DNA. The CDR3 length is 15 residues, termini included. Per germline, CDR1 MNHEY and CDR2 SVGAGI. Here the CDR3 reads CASSTSGQGIYEQYF.

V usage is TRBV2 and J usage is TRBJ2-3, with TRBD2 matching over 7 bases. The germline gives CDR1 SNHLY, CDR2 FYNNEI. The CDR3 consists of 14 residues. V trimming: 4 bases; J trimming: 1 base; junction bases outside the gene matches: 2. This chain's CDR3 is CASSAGGRTDTQYF. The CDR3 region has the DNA TGTGCCAGCAGTGCGGGAGGCCGCACAGATACGCAGTATTTT.

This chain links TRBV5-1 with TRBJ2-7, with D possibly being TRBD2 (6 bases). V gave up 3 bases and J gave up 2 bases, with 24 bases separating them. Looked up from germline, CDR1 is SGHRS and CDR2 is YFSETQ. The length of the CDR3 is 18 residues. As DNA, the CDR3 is TGCGCCAGCAGCTCGGAGAGCCATGGGACTTCTAGAACCTACGAGCAGTACTTC. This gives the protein CASSSESHGTSRTYEQYF.

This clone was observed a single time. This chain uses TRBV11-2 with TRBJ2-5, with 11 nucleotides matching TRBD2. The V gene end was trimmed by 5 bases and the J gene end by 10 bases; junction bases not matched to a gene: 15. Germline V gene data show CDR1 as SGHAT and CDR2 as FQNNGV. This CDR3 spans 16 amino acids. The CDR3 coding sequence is TGTGCCAGCAGCCGTAGCGGGAGGGACCCCCCAGGGGACCAGTACTTC. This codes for CASSRSGRDPPGDQYF.

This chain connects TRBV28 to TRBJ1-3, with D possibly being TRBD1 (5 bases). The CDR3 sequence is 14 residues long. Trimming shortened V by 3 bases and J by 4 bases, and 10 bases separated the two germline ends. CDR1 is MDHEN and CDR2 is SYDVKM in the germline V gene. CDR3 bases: TGTGCCAGCAGTTTGAATCCAGGGGGAAACACCATATATTTT. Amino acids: CASSLNPGGNTIYF.

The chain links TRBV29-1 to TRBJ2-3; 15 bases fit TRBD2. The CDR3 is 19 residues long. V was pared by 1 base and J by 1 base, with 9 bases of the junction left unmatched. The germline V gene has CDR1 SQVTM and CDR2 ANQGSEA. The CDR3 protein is CSVEGGTSGGWYGTDTQYF. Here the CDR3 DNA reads TGCAGCGTTGAAGGTGGGACTAGCGGGGGGTGGTATGGCACAGATACGCAGTATTTT.

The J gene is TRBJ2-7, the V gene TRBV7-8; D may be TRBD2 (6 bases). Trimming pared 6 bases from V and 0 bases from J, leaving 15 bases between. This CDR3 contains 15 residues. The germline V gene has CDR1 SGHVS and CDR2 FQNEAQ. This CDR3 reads CASSTLTGGSYEQYF. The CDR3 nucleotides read TGTGCCAGCAGTACCCTGACCGGGGGCTCCTACGAGCAGTACTTC.

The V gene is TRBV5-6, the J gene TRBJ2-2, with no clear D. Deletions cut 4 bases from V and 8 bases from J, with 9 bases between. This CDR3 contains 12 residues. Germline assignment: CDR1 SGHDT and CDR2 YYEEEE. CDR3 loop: CASSLPQGELFF. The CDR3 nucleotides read TGTGCCAGCAGCCTTCCCCAGGGGGAGCTGTTTTTT.

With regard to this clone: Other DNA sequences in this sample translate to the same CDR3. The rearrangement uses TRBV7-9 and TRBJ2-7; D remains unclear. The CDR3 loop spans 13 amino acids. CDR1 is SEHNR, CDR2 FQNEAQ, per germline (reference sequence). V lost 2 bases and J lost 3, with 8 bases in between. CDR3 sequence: CASSLPPDYEQYF. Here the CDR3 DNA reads TGTGCCAGCAGCTTACCGCCGGACTACGAGCAGTACTTC.